The 17 T cell receptor beta chains reported below all come from one sample, sequenced in a study of cytomegalovirus exposure and HLA in healthy donors. Primers: 60 Vbeta forward and 13 Jbeta reverse. TCRdb keeps only in-frame clones here, not all; method: immunoSEQ multiplex PCR. The data show about 260,000 clones, roughly four fifths seen once. The source material was PBMCs. The receptors here all came from a woman aged 40 to 50 in good health and CMV-seropositive.

This chain uses TRBV13 with TRBJ2-7, with TRBD1 matching 7 bases. The germline V gene encodes CDR1 PRHDT and CDR2 FYEKMQ (reference sequence). V shed 5 bases, J shed 6 bases, and the junction held 10 bases outside the gene matches. This CDR3 comprises 14 residues. CDR3 protein: CASSLLQGRGEQYF. The CDR3 nucleotides are TGTGCCAGCAGCCTATTACAGGGGCGCGGCGAGCAGTACTTC.

Notes on this clone: The germline gene is not matched at one end of the junction; a read error may be the cause. The chain joins TRBV28 to TRBJ2-7; 14 bases fit TRBD2. The CDR3 is 14 residues long. Germline CDR1 reads MDHEN; CDR2 reads SYDVKM. The CDR3 nucleotides are TGTGCCAGCAGTTTATCGGGGACTAGCGGGAGAATCCACTTC. It specifies CASSLSGTSGRIHF. The full variable domain, rest sourced from reference TRBV28 and TRBJ2-7, is DVKVTQSSRYLVKRTGEKVFLECVQDMDHENMFWYRQDPGLGLRLIYFSYDVKMKEKGDIPEGYSVSREKKERFSLILESASTNQTSMYLCASSLSGTSGRIHFGPGTRLTVT.

This sequence joins TRBV15 and TRBJ1-2; 7 nucleotides match TRBD1. The CDR3 extends over 15 amino acids. The ends lost 0 bases at V and 8 bases at J; junction bases unmatched: 9. The germline CDR1 and CDR2 sequences are LNHNV and YYDKDF (reference sequence). In nucleotides, the CDR3 is TGTGCCACCAGCAGAGAAACCATACAGGGGACCGGCTACACCTTC. Translating gives CATSRETIQGTGYTF.

The V gene is TRBV5-4, the J gene TRBJ2-7; 11 bases map to TRBD1. J was trimmed by 7 bases and V by 1 base; bases with no gene match: 7. The CDR3 length is 15 residues. Germline V gene sequence: CDR1 SGHNT, CDR2 YYREEE (reference sequence). The DNA for the CDR3 is TGTGCCAGCAGCTTGTACGGACAGGGGGCTCTTGAGCAGTACTTC. Amino acids: CASSLYGQGALEQYF.

A remark on this clone: Other DNA sequences in the sample encode the same CDR3. The V call is TRBV6-6, the J call TRBJ2-7, with D tentatively TRBD2 (5 bases). Germline V gives CDR1 MNHNY, CDR2 SVGAGI (reference sequence). This CDR3 contains 14 residues. Between the trimmed V and J ends, which lost 2 bases and 0 bases, there was a span of 8 bases. This CDR3 is CASSYRGSSYEQYF. The CDR3 coding sequence is TGTGCCAGCAGTTACCGAGGGAGCTCCTACGAGCAGTACTTC.

This CDR3 is CASSRQGEIYGYTF. CDR3 sequence (DNA): TGTGCCAGCAGCAGACAGGGGGAAATCTATGGCTACACCTTC. This sequence joins TRBV27 and TRBJ1-2; the match to TRBD1 covers 9 bases. The germline gives CDR1 MNHEY, CDR2 SMNVEV (reference sequence). V shed 6 bases and J 4 bases; nucleotides not matched to a gene: 6. The CDR3 is 14 amino acids.

The chain links TRBV15 to TRBJ2-7; 9 positions agree with TRBD2. V gave up 3 bases and J gave up 2 bases; unmatched junction bases: 5. CDR1 is LNHNV and CDR2 is YYDKDF in the germline V gene (reference sequence). The CDR3 totals 15 residues. The DNA for the CDR3 is TGTGCCACCAGCAGTAGCGGGAGAACAACCTACGAGCAGTACTTC. It codes for CATSSSGRTTYEQYF. The full variable domain, completed using reference TRBV15 and TRBJ2-7, is DAMVIQNPRYQVTQFGKPVTLSCSQTLNHNVMYWYQQKSSQAPKLLFHYYDKDFNNEADTPDNFQSRRPNTSFCFLDIRSPGLGDTAMYLCATSSSGRTTYEQYFGPGTRLTVT.

The V gene is TRBV7-8, the J gene TRBJ2-2; 7 bases fit TRBD1. With V trimmed by 0 bases and J by 3 bases, 7 bases remained unmatched. The CDR3 loop spans 17 amino acids. Looked up from germline, CDR1 is SGHVS and CDR2 is FQNEAQ. The CDR3 is CASSLADRARDTGELFF. The CDR3 nucleotides are TGTGCCAGCAGCTTAGCCGACAGGGCAAGGGACACCGGGGAGCTGTTTTTT.

The chain carries TRBV10-2 and TRBJ1-1; TRBD1 might be the D (5 bases). V lost 7 bases and J lost 7, with 13 bases in between. CDR3 size: 12 residues. Germline CDR1 is WSHSY and CDR2 is SAAADI. CDR3 in DNA: TGCGCCAGCACCCCGACAGCAAGTGAAGCTTTCTTT. Protein sequence: CASTPTASEAFF.

V gene TRBV2 combines with J gene TRBJ1-1, with 7 nucleotides matching TRBD1. The CDR3 has 14 residues. The trim removed 4 bases at V and 1 base at J, leaving 3 bases unmatched. Germline V gene sequence: CDR1 SNHLY, CDR2 FYNNEI. CDR3 sequence (DNA): TGTGCCAGCAGTGCGGGACAGAGGAACACTGAAGCTTTCTTT. It translates to CASSAGQRNTEAFF.

This rearrangement joins TRBV9 to TRBJ2-3, with TRBD2 matching 7 bases. The CDR3 extends over 17 amino acids. Germline trimming cut 3 bases from V and 4 bases from J; bases unmatched to any gene: 14. CDR1 SGDLS and CDR2 YYNGEE come from the germline V gene. In DNA form, the CDR3 reads TGTGCCAGCAGCGGCCCTCTGGGCGGGAGAGTCGCAGATACGCAGTATTTT. Translation gives CASSGPLGGRVADTQYF.

The V gene is TRBV7-9, the J gene TRBJ2-1, with a weak D call TRBD2 (6 bases). CDR3 length: 13 residues. Trimming cost V 2 bases and J 9 bases, with 11 bases left between them. The germline V gene encodes CDR1 SEHNR and CDR2 FQNEAQ (reference sequence). CDR3 amino acids: CASSLFAEGEQFF. In DNA, the CDR3 is TGTGCCAGCAGCTTATTCGCGGAGGGTGAGCAGTTCTTC.

The genes are TRBV4-1 and TRBJ1-5, with 7 bases aligning to TRBD1. Germline assignment: CDR1 MGHRA and CDR2 YSYEKL. The V and J ends lost 3 bases and 3 bases, in that order; junction bases with no gene match: 5. The CDR3 runs 15 residues. CDR3 sequence reads: CASSHLGTVNQPQHF. In nucleotides, the CDR3 is TGCGCCAGCAGCCACCTCGGGACAGTCAATCAGCCCCAGCATTTT.

The gene calls are TRBV28 and TRBJ1-5; TRBD1 is a possible D gene (6 bases). Germline CDR1 reads MDHEN; CDR2 reads SYDVKM. Trimming pared 4 bases from V and 4 bases from J, leaving 23 bases between. CDR3 length: 18 residues. CDR3 DNA sequence: TGTGCCAGCAGTTCAGGGGAACTGGGACAAGGGATAAATCAGCCCCAGCATTTT. This translates into CASSSGELGQGINQPQHF.

This rearrangement joins TRBV19 to TRBJ2-2; D ambiguous. V shed 1 base and J shed 5 bases, with 17 bases lying between them. The germline CDR1 and CDR2 sequences are LNHDA and SQIVND (reference sequence). The CDR3 has 17 residues. Here the CDR3 DNA reads TGTGCCAGTAGTATAGGAACAGTAAGAGATTTGACCGGGGAGCTGTTTTTT. Amino acids: CASSIGTVRDLTGELFF.

Only a few counts were recorded for this clone. The chain recombines TRBV2 with TRBJ1-2, with 7 bases fitting TRBD1. CDR3 size: 13 residues. Trimming removed 7 bases from V and 8 bases from J; junction bases left unmatched: 10. Germline-derived CDR1 and CDR2 are SNHLY and FYNNEI. CDR3 protein: CASNPEGARGYTF. The CDR3 nucleotides read TGTGCCAGCAATCCCGAGGGGGCGCGAGGCTACACCTTC.

V and J are TRBV7-9 and TRBJ1-1; D might be TRBD1 (6 bases). Germline values: CDR1 SEHNR, CDR2 FQNEAQ (reference sequence). The V end was cut by 2 bases, the J end by 0 bases, with 22 bases between. This CDR3 has 19 amino acids. The CDR3, as DNA: TGTGCCAGCAGCTTACCAGAGGGGGTGGGACCGAGCGTGAACACTGAAGCTTTCTTT. This encodes CASSLPEGVGPSVNTEAFF.